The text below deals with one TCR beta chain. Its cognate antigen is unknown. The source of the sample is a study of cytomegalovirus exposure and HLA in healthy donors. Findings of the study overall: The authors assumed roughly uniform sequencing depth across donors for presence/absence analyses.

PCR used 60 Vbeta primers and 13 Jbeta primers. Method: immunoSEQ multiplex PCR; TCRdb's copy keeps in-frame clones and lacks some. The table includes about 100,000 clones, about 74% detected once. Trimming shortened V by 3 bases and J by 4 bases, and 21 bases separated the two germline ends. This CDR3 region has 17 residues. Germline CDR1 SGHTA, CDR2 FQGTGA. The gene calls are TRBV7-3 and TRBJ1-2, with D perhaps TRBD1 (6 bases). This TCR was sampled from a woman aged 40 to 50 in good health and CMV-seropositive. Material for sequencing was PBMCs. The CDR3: CASSLAGAIISRYGYTF. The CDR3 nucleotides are TGTGCCAGCAGCTTGGCAGGGGCCATAATCTCCCGCTATGGCTACACCTTC.